Described below is a single T cell receptor beta chain sequence and its context. The CDR3 sequence is 14 residues long. Trimming took 1 base from V and 10 from J, leaving 14 bases between them. Germline-derived CDR1 and CDR2 are SGHVS and FQNEAQ. This entry belongs to a study of blood T cells in healthy people across ages. A second PCR, run for about 7 to 12 cycles, used a sample-barcoded 5' primer plus a J-beta primer mix. TCRdb fed the 5' RACE reads into MiXCR, producing one record per CDR3 protein. The data show around 900,000 distinct CDR3 sequences, under 35% seen once. The J gene is TRBJ2-1, the V gene TRBV7-8; unclear D gene. Sequencing was done on a sample of blood. The clonotype comes from a woman older than 75 in good health. The CDR3 spells CASSLELGSYEQFF. CDR3 nucleotides: TGTGCCAGCAGCTTAGAACTGGGCTCCTACGAGCAGTTCTTC.